The T cell receptor (beta chain) under discussion was sequenced for a study of Ad26.COV2.S vaccination and SARS-CoV-2 variants. Study overall: Donor allocation was to the COV1001 Ad26.COV2.S trial arm.

The method was immunoSEQ multiplex PCR; TCRdb's version includes in-frame clones alone and lacks a portion of them. The data hold 450,000 to 550,000 clones, with 70% to 90% observed a single time. The treatment is: around 19 received Ad26.COV2.S at low or high dose, single or two shots; about 5 received placebo; per-sample allocation not given. The study sampled participants on day 63 after the first vaccine or placebo injection. The specimen was peripheral blood, collected in a trial of Ad26.COV2.S vaccine versus placebo. The sequence was collected from a person between 18 and 59 years old who received the Ad26.COV2.S COVID-19 vaccine or a placebo.

CDR3 sequence: CAWSGGTANTGELFF. CDR3 bases: TGTGCCTGGAGCGGCGGGACAGCGAACACCGGGGAGCTGTTTTTT. The V and J genes are TRBV30 and TRBJ2-2; D perhaps matches TRBD1 (7 bases). Germline assignment: CDR1 GTSNPN and CDR2 SVGIG (reference sequence). V was pared by 3 bases and J by 0 bases, with 11 bases between. This CDR3 comprises 15 residues. The full variable domain, with the rest looked up from reference TRBV30 and TRBJ2-2, is SQTIHQWPATLVQPVGSPLSLECTVEGTSNPNLYWYRQAAGRGLQLLFYSVGIGQISSEVPQNLSASRPQDRQFILSSKKLLLSDSGFYLCAWSGGTANTGELFFGEGSRLTVL.